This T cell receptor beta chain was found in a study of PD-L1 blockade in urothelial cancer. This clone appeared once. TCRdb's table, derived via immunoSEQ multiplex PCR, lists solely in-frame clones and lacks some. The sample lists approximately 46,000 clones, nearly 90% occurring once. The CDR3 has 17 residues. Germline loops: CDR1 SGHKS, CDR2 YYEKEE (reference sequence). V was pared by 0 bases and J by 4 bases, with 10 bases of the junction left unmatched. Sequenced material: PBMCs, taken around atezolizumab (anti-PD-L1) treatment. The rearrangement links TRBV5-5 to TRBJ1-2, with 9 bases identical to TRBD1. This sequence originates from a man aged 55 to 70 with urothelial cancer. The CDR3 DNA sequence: TGTGCCAGCAGCTTGGACCCCCGGGACAGGGCGCTCTATGGCTACACCTTC. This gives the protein CASSLDPRDRALYGYTF.